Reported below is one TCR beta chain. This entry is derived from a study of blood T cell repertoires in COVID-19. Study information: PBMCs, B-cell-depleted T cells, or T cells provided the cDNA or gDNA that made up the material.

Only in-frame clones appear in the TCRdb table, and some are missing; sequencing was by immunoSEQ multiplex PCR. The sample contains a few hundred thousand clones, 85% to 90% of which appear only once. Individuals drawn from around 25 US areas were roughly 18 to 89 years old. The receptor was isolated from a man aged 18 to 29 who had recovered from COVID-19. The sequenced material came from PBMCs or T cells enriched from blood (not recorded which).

The CDR3 region has the DNA TGTGCCAGCAGTTACCCCCGGACAGGGGGGCAGCCCCAGCATTTT. As protein: CASSYPRTGGQPQHF. The chain links TRBV6-6 to TRBJ1-5; 10 bases match TRBD1. The V gene's germline CDR1 is MNHNY and CDR2 SVGAGI (reference sequence). The CDR3 covers 15 residues. V lost 2 bases, J lost 7 bases, and 5 bases stayed unmatched.